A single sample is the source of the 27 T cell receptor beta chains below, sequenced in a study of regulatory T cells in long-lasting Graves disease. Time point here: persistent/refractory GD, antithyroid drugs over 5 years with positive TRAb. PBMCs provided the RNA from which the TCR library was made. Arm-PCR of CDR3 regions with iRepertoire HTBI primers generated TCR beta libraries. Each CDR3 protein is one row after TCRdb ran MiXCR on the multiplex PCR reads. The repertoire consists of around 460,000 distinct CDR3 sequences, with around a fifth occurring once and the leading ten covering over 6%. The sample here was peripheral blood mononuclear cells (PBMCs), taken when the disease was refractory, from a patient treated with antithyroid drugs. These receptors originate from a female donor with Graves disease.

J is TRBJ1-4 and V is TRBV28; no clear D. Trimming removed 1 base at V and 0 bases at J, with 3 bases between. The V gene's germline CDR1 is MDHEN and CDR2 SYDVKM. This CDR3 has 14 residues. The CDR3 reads CASSLFSTNEKLFF. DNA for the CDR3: TGTGCCAGCAGTTTATTTTCAACTAATGAAAAACTGTTTTTT.

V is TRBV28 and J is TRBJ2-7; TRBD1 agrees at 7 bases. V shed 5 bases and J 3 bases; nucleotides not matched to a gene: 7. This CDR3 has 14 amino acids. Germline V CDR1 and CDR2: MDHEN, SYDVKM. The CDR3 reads CASSKPGGVYEQYF. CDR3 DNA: TGTGCCAGCAGTAAGCCAGGGGGAGTCTACGAGCAGTACTTC.

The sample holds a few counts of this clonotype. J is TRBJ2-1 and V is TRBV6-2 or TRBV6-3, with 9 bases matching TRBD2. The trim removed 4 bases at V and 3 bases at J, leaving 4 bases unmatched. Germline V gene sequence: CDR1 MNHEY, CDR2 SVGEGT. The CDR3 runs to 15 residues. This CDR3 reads CASSFIAGDYNEQFF. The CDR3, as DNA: TGTGCCAGCAGTTTCATAGCGGGAGACTACAATGAGCAGTTCTTC.

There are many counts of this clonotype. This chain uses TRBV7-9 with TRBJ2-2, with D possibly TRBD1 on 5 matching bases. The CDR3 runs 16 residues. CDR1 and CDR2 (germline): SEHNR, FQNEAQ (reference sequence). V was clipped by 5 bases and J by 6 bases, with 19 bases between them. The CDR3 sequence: CASSLRFTDSSGELFF. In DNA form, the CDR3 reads TGTGCCAGCAGCCTGAGATTCACTGACAGTTCCGGGGAGCTGTTTTTT.

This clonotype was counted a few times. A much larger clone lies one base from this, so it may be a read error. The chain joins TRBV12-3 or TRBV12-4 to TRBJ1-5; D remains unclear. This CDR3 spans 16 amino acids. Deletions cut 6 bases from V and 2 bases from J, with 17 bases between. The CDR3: CASSPGRLVGNQPQHF. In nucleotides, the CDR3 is TGTGCCAGCAGCCCGGGCAGGTTGGTTGGCAATCAGCCCCAGCATTTT.

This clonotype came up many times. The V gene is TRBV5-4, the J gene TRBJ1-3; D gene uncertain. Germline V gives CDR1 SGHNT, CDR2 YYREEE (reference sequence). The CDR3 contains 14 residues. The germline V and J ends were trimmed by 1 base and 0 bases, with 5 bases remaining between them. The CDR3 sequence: CASSLMGSGNTIYF. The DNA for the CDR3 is TGTGCCAGCAGCTTGATGGGCTCTGGAAACACCATATATTTT. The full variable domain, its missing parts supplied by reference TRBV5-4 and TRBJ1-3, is ETGVTQSPTHLIKTRGQQVTLRCSSQSGHNTVSWYQQALGQGPQFIFQYYREEENGRGNFPPRFSGLQFPNYSSELNVNALELDDSALYLCASSLMGSGNTIYFGEGSWLTVV.

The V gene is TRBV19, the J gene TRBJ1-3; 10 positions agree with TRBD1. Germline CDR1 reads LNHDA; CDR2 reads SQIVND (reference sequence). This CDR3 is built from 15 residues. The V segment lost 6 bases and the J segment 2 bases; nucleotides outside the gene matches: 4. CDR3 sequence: CASRPGQGPGNTIYF. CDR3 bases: TGTGCCAGTAGACCGGGACAGGGGCCTGGAAACACCATATATTTT.

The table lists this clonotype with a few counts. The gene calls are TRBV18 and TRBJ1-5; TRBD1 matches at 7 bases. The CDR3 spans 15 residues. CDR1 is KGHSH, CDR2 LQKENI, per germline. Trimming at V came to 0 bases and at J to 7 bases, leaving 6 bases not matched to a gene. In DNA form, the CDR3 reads TGTGCCAGCTCACCACCTGACAGGGAACGGCAGCCCCAGCATTTT. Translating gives CASSPPDRERQPQHF. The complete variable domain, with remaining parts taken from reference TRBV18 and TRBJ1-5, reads NAGVMQNPRHLVRRRGQEARLRCSPMKGHSHVYWYRQLPEEGLKFMVYLQKENIIDESGMPKERFSAEFPKEGPSILRIQQVVRGDSAAYFCASSPPDRERQPQHFGDGTRLSIL.

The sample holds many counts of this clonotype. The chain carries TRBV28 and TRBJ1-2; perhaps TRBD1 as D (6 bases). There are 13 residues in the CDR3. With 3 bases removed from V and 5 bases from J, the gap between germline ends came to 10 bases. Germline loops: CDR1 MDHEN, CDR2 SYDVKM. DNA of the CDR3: TGTGCCAGCAGTTTCGGGACACATTATGGCTACACCTTC. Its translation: CASSFGTHYGYTF.

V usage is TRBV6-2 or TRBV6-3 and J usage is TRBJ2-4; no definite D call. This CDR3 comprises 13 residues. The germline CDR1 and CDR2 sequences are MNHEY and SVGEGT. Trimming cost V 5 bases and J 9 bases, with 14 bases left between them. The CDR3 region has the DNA TGTGCCAGCAGTGAAACGCGGTTTTTCATTCAGTACTTC. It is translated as CASSETRFFIQYF.

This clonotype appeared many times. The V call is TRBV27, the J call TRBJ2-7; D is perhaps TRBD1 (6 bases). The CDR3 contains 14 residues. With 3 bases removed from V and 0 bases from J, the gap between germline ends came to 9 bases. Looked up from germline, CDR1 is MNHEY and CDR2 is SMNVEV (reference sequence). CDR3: CASSFGTHSYEQYF. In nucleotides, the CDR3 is TGTGCCAGCAGTTTCGGGACACACTCCTACGAGCAGTACTTC.

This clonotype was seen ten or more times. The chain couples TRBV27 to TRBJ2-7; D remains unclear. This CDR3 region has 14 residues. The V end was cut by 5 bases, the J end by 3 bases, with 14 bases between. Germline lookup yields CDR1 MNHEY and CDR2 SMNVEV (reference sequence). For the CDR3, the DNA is TGTGCCAGCAGTACGGGCGCGTACTACTACGAGCAGTACTTC. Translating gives CASSTGAYYYEQYF.

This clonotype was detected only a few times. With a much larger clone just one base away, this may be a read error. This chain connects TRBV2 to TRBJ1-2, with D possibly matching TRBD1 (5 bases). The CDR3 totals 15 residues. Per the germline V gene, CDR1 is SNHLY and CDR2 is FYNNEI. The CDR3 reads CASSPSGGNNYGYAF. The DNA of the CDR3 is TGTGCCAGCAGTCCATCTGGGGGGAATAACTATGGCTACGCCTTC.

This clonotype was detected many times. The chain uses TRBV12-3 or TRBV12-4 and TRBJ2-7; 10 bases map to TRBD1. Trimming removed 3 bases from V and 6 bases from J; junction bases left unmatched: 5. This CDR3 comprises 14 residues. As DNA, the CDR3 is TGTGCCAGCAGTTTTTCTCGGACAGGGGGCGAGCAGTACTTC. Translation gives CASSFSRTGGEQYF.

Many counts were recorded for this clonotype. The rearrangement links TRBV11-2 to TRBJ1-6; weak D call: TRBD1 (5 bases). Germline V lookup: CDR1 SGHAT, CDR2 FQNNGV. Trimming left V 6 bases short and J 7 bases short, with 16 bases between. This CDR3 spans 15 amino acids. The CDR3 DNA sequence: TGTGCCAGCAGATCCCCAGGGCGCGACAATTCACCCCTCCACTTT. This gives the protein CASRSPGRDNSPLHF. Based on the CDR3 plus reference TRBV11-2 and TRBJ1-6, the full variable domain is EAGVAQSPRYKIIEKRQSVAFWCNPISGHATLYWYQQILGQGPKLLIQFQNNGVVDDSQLPKDRFSAERLKGVDSTLKIQPAKLEDSAVYLCASRSPGRDNSPLHFGNGTRLTVT.

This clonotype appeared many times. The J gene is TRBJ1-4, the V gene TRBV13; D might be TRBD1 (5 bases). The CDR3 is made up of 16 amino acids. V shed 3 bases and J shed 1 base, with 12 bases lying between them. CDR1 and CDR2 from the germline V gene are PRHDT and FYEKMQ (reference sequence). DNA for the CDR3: TGTGCCAGCAGCTTTCGGGGGGAGGGAACTAATGAAAAACTGTTTTTT. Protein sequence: CASSFRGEGTNEKLFF.

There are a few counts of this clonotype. The chain's CDR3 is CASSRGSFGELFF. Here the CDR3 DNA reads TGTGCCAGCAGCCGAGGCAGTTTCGGGGAGCTGTTTTTT. The chain couples TRBV3-1 to TRBJ2-2; D remains ambiguous. The V gene's germline CDR1 is LGHDT and CDR2 YNNKEL (reference sequence). V lost 4 bases to trimming and J lost 7 bases, with 10 bases between them. The CDR3 length is 13 residues. Looking up the rest from reference TRBV3-1 and TRBJ2-2 gives the full variable domain: DTAVSQTPKYLVTQMGNDKSIKCEQNLGHDTMYWYKQDSKKFLKIMFSYNNKELIINETVPNRFSPKSPDKAHLNLHINSLELGDSAVYFCASSRGSFGELFFGEGSRLTVL.

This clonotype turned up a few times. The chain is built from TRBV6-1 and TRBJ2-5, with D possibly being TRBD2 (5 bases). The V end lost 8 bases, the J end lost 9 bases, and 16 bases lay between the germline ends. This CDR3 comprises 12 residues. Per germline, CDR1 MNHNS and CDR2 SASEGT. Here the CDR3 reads CASANLEEAQYF. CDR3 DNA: TGTGCCAGCGCTAATCTAGAGGAGGCCCAGTACTTC.

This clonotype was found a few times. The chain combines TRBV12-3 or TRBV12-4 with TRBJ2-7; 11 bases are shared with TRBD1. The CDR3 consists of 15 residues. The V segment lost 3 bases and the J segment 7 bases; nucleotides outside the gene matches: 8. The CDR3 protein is CASSFRDRGTREQYF. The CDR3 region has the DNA TGTGCCAGCAGTTTTAGGGACAGGGGGACCAGAGAGCAGTACTTC.

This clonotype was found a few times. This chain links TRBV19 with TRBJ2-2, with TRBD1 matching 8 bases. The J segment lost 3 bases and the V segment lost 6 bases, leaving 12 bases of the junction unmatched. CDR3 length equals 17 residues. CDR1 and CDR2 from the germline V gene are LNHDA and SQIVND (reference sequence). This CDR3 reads CASRRLRGLYDTGELFF. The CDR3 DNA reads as TGTGCCAGTAGGCGCCTCAGGGGGCTCTATGACACCGGGGAGCTGTTTTTT.

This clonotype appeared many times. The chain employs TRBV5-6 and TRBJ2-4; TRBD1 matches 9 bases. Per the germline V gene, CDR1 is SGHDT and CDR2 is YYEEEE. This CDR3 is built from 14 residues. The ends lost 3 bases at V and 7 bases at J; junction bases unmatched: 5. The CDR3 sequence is CASSSSGTGNIQYF. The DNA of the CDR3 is TGTGCCAGCAGCTCCTCCGGGACAGGGAACATTCAGTACTTC. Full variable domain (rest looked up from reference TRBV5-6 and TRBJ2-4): DAGVTQSPTHLIKTRGQQVTLRCSPKSGHDTVSWYQQALGQGPQFIFQYYEEEERQRGNFPDRFSGHQFPNYSSELNVNALLLGDSALYLCASSSSGTGNIQYFGAGTRLSVL.

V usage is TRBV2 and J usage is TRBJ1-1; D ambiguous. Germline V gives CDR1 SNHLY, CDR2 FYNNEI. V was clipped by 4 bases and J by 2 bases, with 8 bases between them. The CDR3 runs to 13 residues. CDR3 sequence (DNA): TGTGCCAGCAGTGGCAGTGTAAACACTGAAGCTTTCTTT. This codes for CASSGSVNTEAFF.

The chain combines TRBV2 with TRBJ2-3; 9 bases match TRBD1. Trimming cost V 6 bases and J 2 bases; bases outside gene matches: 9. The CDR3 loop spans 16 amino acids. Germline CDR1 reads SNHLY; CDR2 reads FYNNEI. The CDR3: CASSYRGRFPTDTQYF. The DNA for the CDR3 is TGTGCCAGCAGCTACAGGGGGCGATTTCCCACAGATACGCAGTATTTT. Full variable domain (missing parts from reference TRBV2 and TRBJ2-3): EPEVTQTPSHQVTQMGQEVILRCVPISNHLYFYWYRQILGQKVEFLVSFYNNEISEKSEIFDDQFSVERPDGSNFTLKIRSTKLEDSAMYFCASSYRGRFPTDTQYFGPGTRLTVL.

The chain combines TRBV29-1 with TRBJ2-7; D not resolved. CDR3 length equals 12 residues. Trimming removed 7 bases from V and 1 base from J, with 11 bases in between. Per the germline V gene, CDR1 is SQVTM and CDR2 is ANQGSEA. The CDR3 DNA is TGCAGCGCTACTTCCTCATCCTACGAGCAGTACTTC. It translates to CSATSSSYEQYF.

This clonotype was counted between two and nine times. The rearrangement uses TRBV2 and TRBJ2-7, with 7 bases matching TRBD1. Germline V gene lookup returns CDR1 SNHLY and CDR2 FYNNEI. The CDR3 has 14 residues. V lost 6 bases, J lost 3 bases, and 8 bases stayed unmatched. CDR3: CASSDGDRDYEQYF. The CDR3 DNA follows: TGTGCCAGCAGCGACGGGGACAGAGACTACGAGCAGTACTTC.

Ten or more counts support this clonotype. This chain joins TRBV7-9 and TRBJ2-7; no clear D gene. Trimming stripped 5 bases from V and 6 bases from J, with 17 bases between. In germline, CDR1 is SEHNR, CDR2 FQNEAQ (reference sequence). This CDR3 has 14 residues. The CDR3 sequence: CASSKAPVSPEQYF. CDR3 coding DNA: TGTGCCAGCAGCAAGGCCCCGGTGAGTCCCGAGCAGTACTTC.

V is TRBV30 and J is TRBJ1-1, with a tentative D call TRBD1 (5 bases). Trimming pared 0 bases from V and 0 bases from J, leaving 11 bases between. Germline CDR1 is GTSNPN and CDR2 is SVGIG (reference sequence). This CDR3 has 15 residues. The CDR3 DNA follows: TGTGCCTGGAGTGTCCCCGTGACAGTGAACACTGAAGCTTTCTTT. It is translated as CAWSVPVTVNTEAFF.